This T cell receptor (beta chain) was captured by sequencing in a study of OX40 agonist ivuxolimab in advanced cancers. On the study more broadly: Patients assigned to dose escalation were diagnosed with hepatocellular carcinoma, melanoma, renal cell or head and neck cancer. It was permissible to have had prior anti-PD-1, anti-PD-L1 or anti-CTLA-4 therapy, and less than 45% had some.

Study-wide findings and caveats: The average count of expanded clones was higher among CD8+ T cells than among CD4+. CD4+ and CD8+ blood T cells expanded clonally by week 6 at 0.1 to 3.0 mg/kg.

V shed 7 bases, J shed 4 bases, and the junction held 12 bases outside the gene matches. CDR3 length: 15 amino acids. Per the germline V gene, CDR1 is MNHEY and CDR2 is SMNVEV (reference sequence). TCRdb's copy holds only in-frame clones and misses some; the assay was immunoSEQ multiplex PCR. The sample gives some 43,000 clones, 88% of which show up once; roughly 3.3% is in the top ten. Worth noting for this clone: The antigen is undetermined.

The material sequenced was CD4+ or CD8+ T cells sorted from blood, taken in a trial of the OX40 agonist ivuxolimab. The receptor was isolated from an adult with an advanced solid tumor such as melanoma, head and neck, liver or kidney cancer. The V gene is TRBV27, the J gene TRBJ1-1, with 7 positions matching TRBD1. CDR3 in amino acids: CASTPLKGAGTEAFF. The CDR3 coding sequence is TGTGCCAGCACACCCTTAAAGGGGGCTGGCACTGAAGCTTTCTTT.